These T cell receptor beta chains were read from a single sample in a study of T-cell reconstitution after alpha-beta-depleted transplantation in children. Each CDR3 protein is one row after TCRdb ran MiXCR on the PCR reads. The data hold some 600,000 distinct CDR3 sequences, with 16% observed a single time. Here the sequenced sample was PBMCs from the stem cell graft donor, taken from the stem cell graft. All receptors come from a human donor who donated a stem cell graft to a child with acute myeloid leukemia. The CDR3 runs from the conserved cysteine through the conserved F or W. Fields, in order: clone size, J gene, D gene, V gene, CDR3 protein. The D gene is left open where the match is weak. Not every row has a clone size; where given, it reads once, few, many or a size class.

.	TRBJ1-4	TRBD1	TRBV5-5	CASSDRDSGRPSEKLFF
many	TRBJ2-5	TRBD1	TRBV29-1	CSVGQGGMMTQYF
many	TRBJ1-4	.	TRBV29-1	CSVTGPRNEKLFF
few	TRBJ2-6	.	TRBV24-1	CATSDFDLAGANVLTF
few	TRBJ2-7	.	TRBV20-1	CSAADPYEQYF
many	TRBJ2-7	TRBD1	TRBV20-1	CSARGMTGSYEQYF
.	TRBJ1-3	.	TRBV7-2	CASSLGARGNTIYF
few	TRBJ2-3	.	TRBV12-3/TRBV12-4	CASTDREQGLTDTQYF
few	TRBJ2-7	.	TRBV5-1	CASTIPGHSYEQYF
.	TRBJ2-1	TRBD2	TRBV12-3/TRBV12-4	CASSLSSGGARNEQFF
.	TRBJ2-7	TRBD2	TRBV6-6	CASSRLADYEQYF
many	TRBJ1-5	.	TRBV20-1	CSAYTDSNQPQHF
.	TRBJ2-3	.	TRBV20-1	CSASEYRGPLTDTQYF